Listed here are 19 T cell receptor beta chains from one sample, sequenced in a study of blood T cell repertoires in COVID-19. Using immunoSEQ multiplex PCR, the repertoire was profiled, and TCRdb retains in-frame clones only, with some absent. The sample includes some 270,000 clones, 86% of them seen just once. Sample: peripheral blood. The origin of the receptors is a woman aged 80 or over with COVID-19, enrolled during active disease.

The CDR3 nucleotides are TGCGCCAGCAGCTTGGGGGGACAGGCTTCCGTGGATGAGCAGTTCTTC. Translated: CASSLGGQASVDEQFF. V is TRBV5-1 and J is TRBJ2-1, with 8 bases lining up with TRBD1. The trim removed 0 bases at V and 8 bases at J, leaving 10 bases unmatched. This CDR3 has 16 residues. From germline, CDR1 is SGHRS and CDR2 YFSETQ.

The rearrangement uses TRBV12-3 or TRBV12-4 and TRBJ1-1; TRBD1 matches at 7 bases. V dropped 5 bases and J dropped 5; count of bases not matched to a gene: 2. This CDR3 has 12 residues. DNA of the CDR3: TGTGCCAGCAGTCCAGGGGGGACTGAAGCTTTCTTT. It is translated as CASSPGGTEAFF.

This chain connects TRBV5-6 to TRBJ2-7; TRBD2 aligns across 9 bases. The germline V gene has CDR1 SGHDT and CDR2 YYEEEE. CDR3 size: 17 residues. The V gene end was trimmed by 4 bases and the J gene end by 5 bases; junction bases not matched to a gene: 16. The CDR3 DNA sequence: TGTGCCAGCAGCACATCACTGACTAGCGGAAAGTCCCACGAGCAGTACGTC. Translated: CASSTSLTSGKSHEQYV.

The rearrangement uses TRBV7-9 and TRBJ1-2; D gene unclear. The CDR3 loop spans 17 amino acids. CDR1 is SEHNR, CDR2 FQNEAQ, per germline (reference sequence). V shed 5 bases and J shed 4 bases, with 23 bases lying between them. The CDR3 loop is CASSLLDTLIQSYGYTF. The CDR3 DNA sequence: TGTGCCAGCAGCCTACTCGACACTTTGATACAATCCTATGGCTACACCTTC.

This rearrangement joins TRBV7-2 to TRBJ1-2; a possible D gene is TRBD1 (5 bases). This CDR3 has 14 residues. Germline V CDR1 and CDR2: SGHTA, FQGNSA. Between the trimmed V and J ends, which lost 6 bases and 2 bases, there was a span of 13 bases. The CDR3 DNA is TGTGCCAGCAGTCCGGGACTGAACAACTATGGCTACACCTTC. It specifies CASSPGLNNYGYTF.

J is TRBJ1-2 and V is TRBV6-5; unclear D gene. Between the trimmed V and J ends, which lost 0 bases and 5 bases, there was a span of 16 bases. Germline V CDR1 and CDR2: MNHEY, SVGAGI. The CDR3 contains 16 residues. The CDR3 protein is CASSYSGREGRYGYTF. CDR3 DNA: TGTGCCAGCAGTTACTCGGGTAGGGAAGGGAGGTATGGCTACACCTTC.

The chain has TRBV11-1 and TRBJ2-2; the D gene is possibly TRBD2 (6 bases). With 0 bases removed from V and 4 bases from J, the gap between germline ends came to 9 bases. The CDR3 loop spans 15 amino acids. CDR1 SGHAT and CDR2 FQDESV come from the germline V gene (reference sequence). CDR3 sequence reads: CASSLAQGGTGELFF. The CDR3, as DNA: TGTGCCAGCAGCTTAGCCCAGGGAGGCACCGGGGAGCTGTTTTTT.

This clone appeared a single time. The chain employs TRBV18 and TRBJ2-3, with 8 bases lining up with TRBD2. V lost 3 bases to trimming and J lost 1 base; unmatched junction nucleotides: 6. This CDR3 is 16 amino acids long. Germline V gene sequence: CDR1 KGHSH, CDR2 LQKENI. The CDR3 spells CASSPKAGAGTDTQYF. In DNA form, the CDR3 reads TGTGCCAGCTCACCGAAAGCGGGGGCCGGCACAGATACGCAGTATTTT.

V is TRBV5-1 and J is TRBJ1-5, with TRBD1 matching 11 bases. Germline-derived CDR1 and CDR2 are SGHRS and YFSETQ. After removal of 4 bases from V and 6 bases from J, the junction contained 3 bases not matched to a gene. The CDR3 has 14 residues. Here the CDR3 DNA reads TGCGCCAGCAGCCTCGGACAGGGGGCTCAGCCCCAGCATTTT. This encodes CASSLGQGAQPQHF. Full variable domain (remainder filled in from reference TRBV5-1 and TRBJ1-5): KAGVTQTPRYLIKTRGQQVTLSCSPISGHRSVSWYQQTPGQGLQFLFEYFSETQRNKGNFPGRFSGRQFSNSRSEMNVSTLELGDSALYLCASSLGQGAQPQHFGDGTRLSIL.

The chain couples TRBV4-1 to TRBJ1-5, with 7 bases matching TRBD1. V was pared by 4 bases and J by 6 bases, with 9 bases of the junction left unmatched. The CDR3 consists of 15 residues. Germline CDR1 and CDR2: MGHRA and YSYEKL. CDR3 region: CASSLLGQESQPQHF. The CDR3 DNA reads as TGCGCCAGCAGCCTCCTCGGACAGGAGAGTCAGCCCCAGCATTTT.

The DNA of the CDR3 is TGTGCCAGCAGGGGGACAGGGGGGAATGAAAAACTGTTTTTT. It encodes CASRGTGGNEKLFF. The V call is TRBV6-5, the J call TRBJ1-4; 11 bases agree with TRBD1. CDR1 and CDR2 (germline): MNHEY, SVGAGI. Trimming took 6 bases from V and 5 from J; bases not matched to a gene: 2. The CDR3 extends over 14 amino acids.

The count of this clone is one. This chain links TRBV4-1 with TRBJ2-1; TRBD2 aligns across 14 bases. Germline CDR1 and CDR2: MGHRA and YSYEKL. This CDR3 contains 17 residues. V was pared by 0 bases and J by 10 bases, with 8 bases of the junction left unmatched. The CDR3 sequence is CASSQEDGLAGGREQFF. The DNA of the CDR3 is TGCGCCAGCAGCCAAGAGGACGGACTAGCGGGGGGAAGGGAGCAGTTCTTC.

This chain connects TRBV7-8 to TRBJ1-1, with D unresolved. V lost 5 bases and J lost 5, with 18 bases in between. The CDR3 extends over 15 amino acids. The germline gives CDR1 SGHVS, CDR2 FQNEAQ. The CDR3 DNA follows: TGTGCCAGCAGCGCGGGCTGGGCCCTAGGGACTGAAGCTTTCTTT. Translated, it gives CASSAGWALGTEAFF. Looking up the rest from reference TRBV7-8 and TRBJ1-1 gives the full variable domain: GAGVSQSPRYKVAKRGQDVALRCDPISGHVSLFWYQQALGQGPEFLTYFQNEAQLDKSGLPSDRFFAERPEGSVSTLKIQRTQQEDSAVYLCASSAGWALGTEAFFGQGTRLTVV.

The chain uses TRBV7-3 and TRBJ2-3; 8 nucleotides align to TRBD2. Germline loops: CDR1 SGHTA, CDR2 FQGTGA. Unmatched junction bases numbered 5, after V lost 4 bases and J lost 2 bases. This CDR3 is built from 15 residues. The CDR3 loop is CASSSAGVVTDTQYF. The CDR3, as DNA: TGTGCCAGCAGCTCAGCGGGGGTGGTCACAGATACGCAGTATTTT.

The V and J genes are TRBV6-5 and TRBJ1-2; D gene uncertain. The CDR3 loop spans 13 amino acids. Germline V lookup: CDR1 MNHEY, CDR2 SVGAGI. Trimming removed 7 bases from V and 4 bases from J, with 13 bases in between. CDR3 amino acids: CASTPGRVYGYTF. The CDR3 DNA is TGTGCCAGCACCCCCGGGAGGGTCTATGGCTACACCTTC.

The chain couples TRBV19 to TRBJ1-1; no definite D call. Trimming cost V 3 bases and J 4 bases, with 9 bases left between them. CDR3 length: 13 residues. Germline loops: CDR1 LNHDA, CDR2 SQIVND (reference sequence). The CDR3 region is CASSIPLATEAFF. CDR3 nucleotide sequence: TGTGCCAGTAGTATTCCTTTGGCCACTGAAGCTTTCTTT.

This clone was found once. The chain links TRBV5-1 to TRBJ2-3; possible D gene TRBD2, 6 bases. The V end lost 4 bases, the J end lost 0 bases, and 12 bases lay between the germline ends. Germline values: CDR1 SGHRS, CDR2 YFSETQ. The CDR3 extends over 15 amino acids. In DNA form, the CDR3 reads TGCGCCAGCAGCGGCGGGGCCTATAGCACAGATACGCAGTATTTT. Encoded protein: CASSGGAYSTDTQYF.

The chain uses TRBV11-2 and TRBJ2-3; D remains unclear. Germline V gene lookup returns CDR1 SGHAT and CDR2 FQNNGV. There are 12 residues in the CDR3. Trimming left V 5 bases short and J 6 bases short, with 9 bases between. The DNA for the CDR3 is TGTGCCAGCAGCCCAACGCGGGATACGCAGTATTTT. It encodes CASSPTRDTQYF.

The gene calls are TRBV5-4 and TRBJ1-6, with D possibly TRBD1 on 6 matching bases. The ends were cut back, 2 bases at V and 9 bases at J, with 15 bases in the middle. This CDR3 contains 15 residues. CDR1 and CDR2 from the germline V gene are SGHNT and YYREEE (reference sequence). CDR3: CASSLHRVAPSPLHF. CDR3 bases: TGTGCCAGCAGCTTACACAGGGTAGCGCCTTCACCCCTCCACTTT.